The 10 T cell receptor beta chains in this list originate from one sample, sequenced in a study of blood T cells in healthy people across ages (dated by TCRdb to about 2015). The receptor library was made with 5' RACE. Instrument used: Illumina HiSeq 2500. A second about 7 to 12 cycle PCR used a sample-barcoded 5' primer and a J-beta primer mix. TCRdb reprocessing: public reads trimmed at Q25 with fastp, clones called with MiXCR, in-frame beta chains kept. Rows merge per CDR3 protein into single entries with the most common DNA and genes. The sample yields around 870,000 distinct CDR3 sequences; about 28% were counted once. The ten most abundant clones make up roughly 17% of the sample. The sample comprised blood. These receptor sequences come from an elderly woman in good health.

This clonotype came up a few times. J is TRBJ2-3 and V is TRBV2; tentatively, D is TRBD1 (7 bases). V lost 6 bases to trimming and J lost 3 bases, with 16 bases between them. Germline V lookup: CDR1 SNHLY, CDR2 FYNNEI. This CDR3 is 15 amino acids long. In DNA form, the CDR3 reads TGTGCCAGCAGCAGACCGACAGGGAGGACAGATACGCAGTATTTT. Amino acids: CASSRPTGRTDTQYF. Full variable domain (rest looked up from reference TRBV2 and TRBJ2-3): EPEVTQTPSHQVTQMGQEVILRCVPISNHLYFYWYRQILGQKVEFLVSFYNNEISEKSEIFDDQFSVERPDGSNFTLKIRSTKLEDSAMYFCASSRPTGRTDTQYFGPGTRLTVL.

This chain joins TRBV30 and TRBJ1-4; D is undetermined. CDR1 GTSNPN and CDR2 SVGIG come from the germline V gene (reference sequence). V lost 0 bases and J lost 5, with 1 base in between. This CDR3 contains 11 residues. The CDR3 here is CAWSVNEKLFF. The CDR3 DNA is TGTGCCTGGAGTGTAAATGAAAAACTGTTTTTT.

This chain joins TRBV7-9 and TRBJ1-4; D ambiguous. Between the trimmed V and J ends, which lost 2 bases and 7 bases, there was a span of 17 bases. CDR1 is SEHNR and CDR2 is FQNEAQ in the germline V gene (reference sequence). The CDR3 runs 16 residues. The CDR3 loop is CASSLFMSARIEKLFF. The CDR3 bases are TGTGCCAGCAGCTTATTTATGAGCGCCCGAATTGAAAAACTGTTTTTT.

The chain couples TRBV4-2 to TRBJ1-1; perhaps TRBD1 as D (5 bases). V lost 1 base and J 4 bases, leaving 13 bases between the germline ends. Per germline, CDR1 LGHNA and CDR2 YNFKEQ. The CDR3 is 15 amino acids. The CDR3 DNA sequence: TGTGCCAGCAGCCAAGCCCAGGGACTTCGCACTGAAGCTTTCTTT. This encodes CASSQAQGLRTEAFF.

This clonotype was found a few times. The chain combines TRBV12-3 or TRBV12-4 with TRBJ2-1; 8 nucleotides match TRBD2. With the DNA end fitting TRBJ2-7 better, the J assignment may be wrong. This CDR3 region has 15 residues. CDR3 protein: CASNLSGGTYNEQYF. The CDR3 DNA follows: TGTGCCAGCAACCTAAGCGGGGGCACCTACAATGAGCAGTACTTC.

The rearrangement links TRBV7-2 to TRBJ2-5; weak D call: TRBD1 (6 bases). The germline V gene has CDR1 SGHTA and CDR2 FQGNSA. The CDR3 covers 14 residues. V lost 2 bases and J lost 1, with 8 bases in between. The CDR3 nucleotides are TGTGCCAGCAGCTTAAAACAGGGCCAAGAGACCCAGTACTTC. Its protein product is CASSLKQGQETQYF.

The V gene is TRBV6-5, the J gene TRBJ1-5; D is unresolved. Trimming left V 4 bases short and J 2 bases short, with 9 bases between. CDR1 is MNHEY, CDR2 SVGAGI, per germline. CDR3 size: 14 residues. CDR3 nucleotide sequence: TGTGCCAGCAGTTCCCGATGGGGCAATCAGCCCCAGCATTTT. Translated, it gives CASSSRWGNQPQHF.

This clonotype was seen a few times. Just one base apart from a much larger clone, this may be a read error. The rearrangement links TRBV20-1 to TRBJ2-7; TRBD2 matches 8 bases. Germline CDR1 and CDR2: DFQATT and SNEGSKA (reference sequence). The junction had 17 bases not matched to a gene; V was cut back by 6 bases and J by 7 bases. The CDR3 has 15 amino acids. CDR3 protein: CSAGRGGTSYNEQYF. DNA of the CDR3: TGCAGTGCCGGCCGGGGGGGAACCTCTTACAATGAGCAGTACTTC.

This clonotype was observed at least ten times. This rearrangement joins TRBV27 to TRBJ2-1; D remains ambiguous. Trimming took off 7 bases at V and 5 bases at J, with 18 bases between the two ends. From germline, CDR1 is MNHEY and CDR2 SMNVEV (reference sequence). The CDR3 extends over 15 amino acids. The chain's CDR3 is CASTSGRTLNNEQFF. For the CDR3, the DNA is TGTGCCAGCACCTCCGGACGGACGCTTAACAATGAGCAGTTCTTC.

With respect to this clonotype: A much larger clone lies a single base off, so this may be a read error. The chain is built from TRBV3-1 and TRBJ1-2, with D possibly matching TRBD1 (5 bases). Germline CDR1 is LGHDT and CDR2 is YNNKEL (reference sequence). This CDR3 has 15 amino acids. This CDR3 reads CASSQHTGDRFGCTF. The CDR3 nucleotides are TGTGCCAGCAGCCAACACACCGGGGACCGCTTTGGCTGCACCTTC. Combining the CDR3 with reference TRBV3-1 and TRBJ1-2 gives the whole variable domain DTAVSQTPKYLVTQMGNDKSIKCEQNLGHDTMYWYKQDSKKFLKIMFSYNNKELIINETVPNRFSPKSPDKAHLNLHINSLELGDSAVYFCASSQHTGDRFGCTFGSGTRLTVV.